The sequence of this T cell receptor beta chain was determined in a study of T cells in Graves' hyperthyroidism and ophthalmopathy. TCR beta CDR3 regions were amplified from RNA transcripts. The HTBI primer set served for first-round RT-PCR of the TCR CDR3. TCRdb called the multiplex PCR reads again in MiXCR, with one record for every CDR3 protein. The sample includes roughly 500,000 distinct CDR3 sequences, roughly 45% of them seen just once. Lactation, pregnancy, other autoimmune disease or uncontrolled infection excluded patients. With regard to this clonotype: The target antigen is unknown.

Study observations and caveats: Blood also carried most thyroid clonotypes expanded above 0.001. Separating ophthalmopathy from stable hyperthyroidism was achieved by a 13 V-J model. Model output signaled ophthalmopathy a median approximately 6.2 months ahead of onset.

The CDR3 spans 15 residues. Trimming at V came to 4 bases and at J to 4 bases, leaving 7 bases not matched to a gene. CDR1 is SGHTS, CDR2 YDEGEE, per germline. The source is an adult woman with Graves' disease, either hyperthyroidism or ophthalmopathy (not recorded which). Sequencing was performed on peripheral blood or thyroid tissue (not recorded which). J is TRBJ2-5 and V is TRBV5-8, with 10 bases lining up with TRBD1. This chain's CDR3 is CASSPGQGIRETQYF. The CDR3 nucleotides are TGTGCCAGCAGCCCGGGACAGGGGATACGAGAGACCCAGTACTTC.